A selection of T cell receptor beta chains follows, all from one sample in a study of blood T cell repertoires in COVID-19. Produced via immunoSEQ multiplex PCR; TCRdb's table is partial and in-frame only. The data show 75,000 to 90,000 clones, around 80% seen once. The source material was peripheral blood. All receptors come from a woman aged 40 to 55 with active or convalescent COVID-19. Both conserved end residues are part of each CDR3. D genes are given only for firm matches. Clone size is given for some rows only: seen once, a few or many times, or a class if the clone is expanded.

CDR3 protein,CDR3 DNA,J gene,CDR3 length,V gene,clone size,D gene
CASSQARGQGPDTQYF,TGTGCCAGCAGCCAAGCGAGGGGACAGGGCCCAGATACGCAGTATTTT,TRBJ2-3,16,TRBV4-2,NA,TRBD1
CASSQEGQGEEQYF,TGTGCCAGCAGCCAAGAGGGCCAGGGTGAGGAGCAGTACTTC,TRBJ2-7,14,TRBV4-2,NA,NA
CASSYFSSGGTDTQYF,TGTGCCAGCAGTTACTTTTCCTCAGGGGGCACAGATACGCAGTATTTT,TRBJ2-3,16,TRBV6-2/TRBV6-3,NA,NA
CASSLSSGNEQFF,TGTGCCAGCAGCTTATCGTCAGGGAATGAGCAGTTCTTC,TRBJ2-1,13,TRBV7-8,NA,NA
CASSLGGASGRSYEQYF,TGTGCCAGCAGCTTGGGGGGGGCTAGCGGGAGATCATACGAGCAGTACTTC,TRBJ2-7,17,TRBV5-4,NA,TRBD2
CASSLEGLRSDTQYF,TGTGCCAGCAGCTTAGAGGGGCTGAGGTCAGATACGCAGTATTTT,TRBJ2-3,15,TRBV11-2,NA,NA
CASSSRTEINQPQHF,TGTGCCAGCAGCTCACGAACAGAGATCAATCAGCCCCAGCATTTT,TRBJ1-5,15,TRBV7-2,NA,NA
CASSARPQTVVWGYTF,TGTGCCAGCAGCGCTCGCCCCCAAACAGTTGTCTGGGGCTACACCTTC,TRBJ1-2,16,TRBV9,NA,NA
CASSYGLAGGPTDTQYF,TGTGCCAGCAGCTACGGATTAGCGGGAGGGCCGACAGATACGCAGTATTTT,TRBJ2-3,17,TRBV11-3,NA,TRBD2
CASSYGQGDLTDTQYF,TGTGCCAGCAGTTATGGACAGGGTGACTTGACAGATACGCAGTATTTT,TRBJ2-3,16,TRBV6-2/TRBV6-3,NA,TRBD1
CASSRGLENTGELFF,TGTGCCAGCAGCCGGGGACTAGAGAACACCGGGGAGCTGTTTTTT,TRBJ2-2,15,TRBV4-2,NA,TRBD2
CAISVPGSTPSNSNQPQHF,TGTGCCATCAGTGTCCCCGGGTCCACACCTTCGAATAGCAATCAGCCCCAGCATTTT,TRBJ1-5,19,TRBV10-3,NA,NA
CAWSDRGSNQPQHF,TGTGCCTGGTCGGACAGGGGAAGCAATCAGCCCCAGCATTTT,TRBJ1-5,14,TRBV30,NA,TRBD1
CALGGDTLREQYF,TGTGCCCTAGGTGGGGACACCCTGCGGGAGCAGTACTTC,TRBJ2-7,13,TRBV10-3,once,NA